This TCR beta chain was identified during a study of blood T cell repertoires in COVID-19. Turning to the study itself: The United States, Italy and Spain were the sources of the acute and convalescent COVID-19 samples. In each case, the material was cDNA or gDNA derived from T cells, B-cell-depleted T cells, or PBMCs.

The V segment lost 3 bases and the J segment 5 bases; nucleotides outside the gene matches: 7. Germline assignment: CDR1 KGHSH and CDR2 LQKENI. The CDR3 contains 15 residues. In the authors' workflow: Amplifying reference gene primers gave estimates of nucleated cell counts. Method: immunoSEQ multiplex PCR; TCRdb's copy keeps in-frame clones and lacks some. The V and J calls and clone size come from that table; D and trimming were worked out from the DNA. The sample consists of more than 200,000 clones, 88% of them appearing once. The sequence was obtained from a woman aged 55-70 years with acute or convalescent COVID-19. The rearrangement joins TRBV18 to TRBJ1-1, with 9 positions matching TRBD1. Material: peripheral blood. The CDR3 DNA reads TGTGCCAGCTCACCGGGGCCGGGACAGGGAACTGAAGCTTTCTTT. It encodes CASSPGPGQGTEAFF.